This T cell receptor (beta chain) was sequenced in a study of long-term antiretroviral therapy in people with HIV. Treatment of all HIV participants took place in the United States. The samples, holding about 0.95-11 million cryopreserved PBMC, were thawed before DNA extraction was carried out. An immunoSEQ assay, version v3.0, was performed at survey level. The protocol was immunoSEQ multiplex PCR, while the TCRdb copy is restricted to in-frame clones and leaves out a portion. This table has 20,000 to 25,000 clones, 70% to 90% appearing once. This clone has just a few counts. This CDR3 comprises 15 residues. Trimming cost V 1 base and J 1 base, with 8 bases left between them. Germline V gene sequence: CDR1 LNHDA, CDR2 SQIVND (reference sequence).

The receptor was isolated from a woman in her 50s with HIV. The material sequenced was unsorted PBMCs, taken 2.6 years after starting antiretroviral therapy. This chain uses TRBV19 with TRBJ1-5; a possible D gene is TRBD1 (5 bases). As DNA, the CDR3 is TGTGCCAGTAGTATAGCCCGACAGAGCAATCAGCCCCAGCATTTT. Its translation is CASSIARQSNQPQHF.